Below are 32 T cell receptor beta chains sequenced from a single sample in a study of blood T cell repertoires in COVID-19. Profiling relied on immunoSEQ multiplex PCR, and the TCRdb table lists in-frame clones only, not all of them. The table has some 130,000 clones, approximately 88% seen once; the top ten hold approximately 10%. The source material was peripheral blood. Receptor source: a man aged 50 to 59 with acute or convalescent COVID-19.

The V gene is TRBV6-5, the J gene TRBJ1-2; TRBD1 aligns across 9 bases. The CDR3 runs to 14 residues. CDR1 is MNHEY and CDR2 is SVGAGI in the germline V gene. Trimming removed 8 bases from V and 5 bases from J; junction bases left unmatched: 9. The CDR3 protein is CASGRTGGEYGYTF. The CDR3 coding sequence is TGTGCCAGCGGAAGAACAGGGGGCGAATATGGCTACACCTTC.

The chain uses TRBV7-2 and TRBJ1-5, with TRBD1 identical over 10 bases. The germline gives CDR1 SGHTA, CDR2 FQGNSA. Trimming at V came to 4 bases and at J to 6 bases, leaving 6 bases not matched to a gene. There are 15 residues in the CDR3. CDR3 in amino acids: CASSYGTGAPQPQHF. The DNA of the CDR3 is TGTGCCAGCAGCTACGGGACAGGGGCTCCTCAGCCCCAGCATTTT.

The chain links TRBV18 to TRBJ2-7; 7 bases are a match to TRBD1. The V gene end was trimmed by 4 bases and the J gene end by 3 bases; junction bases not matched to a gene: 9. From germline, CDR1 is KGHSH and CDR2 LQKENI. The CDR3 sequence is 15 residues long. The CDR3 loop is CASSRSPGQSYEQYF. Here the CDR3 DNA reads TGTGCCAGCTCACGTAGTCCGGGACAGAGCTACGAGCAGTACTTC.

V gene TRBV5-1 combines with J gene TRBJ1-2; D gene ambiguous. Germline lookup yields CDR1 SGHRS and CDR2 YFSETQ. Trimming took off 4 bases at V and 8 bases at J, with 21 bases between the two ends. The CDR3 consists of 15 residues. The CDR3 reads CASSLDGSFSLGYTF. DNA for the CDR3: TGCGCCAGCAGCCTGGACGGCTCTTTTAGCTTGGGCTACACCTTC.

This chain joins TRBV7-6 and TRBJ1-2; D possibly corresponds to TRBD1 (6 bases). V lost 0 bases and J 6 bases, leaving 17 bases between the germline ends. This CDR3 comprises 16 residues. Germline V CDR1 and CDR2: SGHVS, FNYEAQ. This CDR3 reads CASSLAGDRNLHGYTF. The CDR3 coding sequence is TGTGCCAGCAGCTTAGCTGGAGACAGGAATCTCCATGGCTACACCTTC.

The V and J genes are TRBV5-4 and TRBJ1-1; D is ambiguous. Deletions cut 4 bases from V and 4 bases from J, with 14 bases between. Per the germline V gene, CDR1 is SGHNT and CDR2 is YYREEE (reference sequence). This CDR3 is 14 amino acids long. CDR3 sequence: CASSRGGWGTEAFF. The CDR3 region has the DNA TGTGCCAGCAGCCGAGGAGGTTGGGGCACTGAAGCTTTCTTT.

This rearrangement joins TRBV27 to TRBJ2-1, with TRBD1 as a possible D gene (6 bases). From germline, CDR1 is MNHEY and CDR2 SMNVEV (reference sequence). The CDR3 covers 13 residues. V was clipped by 2 bases and J by 6 bases, with 8 bases between them. This CDR3 reads CASSLTGSNEQFF. Written as DNA, the CDR3 is TGTGCCAGCAGTTTAACAGGGTCCAATGAGCAGTTCTTC.

V usage is TRBV18 and J usage is TRBJ2-7, with 7 bases lining up with TRBD2. V shed 3 bases, J shed 3 bases, and the junction held 11 bases outside the gene matches. The CDR3 totals 16 residues. CDR1 and CDR2 (germline): KGHSH, LQKENI. The CDR3 here is CASSPQMSSGDYEQYF. CDR3 bases: TGTGCCAGCTCACCTCAGATGTCTAGCGGAGACTACGAGCAGTACTTC.

This clone has a single count. This chain connects TRBV4-2 to TRBJ1-1; D is ambiguous. Germline V gene data show CDR1 as LGHNA and CDR2 as YNFKEQ. This CDR3 is built from 15 residues. Trimming took 1 base from V and 2 from J, leaving 11 bases between them. CDR3 coding DNA: TGTGCCAGCAGCCAAGTGTGGGCAGTCAACACTGAAGCTTTCTTT. Translated: CASSQVWAVNTEAFF.

The chain couples TRBV4-2 to TRBJ2-3; tentatively, D is TRBD2 (5 bases). Trimming cost V 2 bases and J 2 bases, with 14 bases left between them. Germline V lookup: CDR1 LGHNA, CDR2 YNFKEQ. The CDR3 has 16 residues. CDR3 in DNA: TGTGCCAGCAGCCAACAAGCGTCGGGGATCACAGATACGCAGTATTTT. Protein product: CASSQQASGITDTQYF.

A remark on this clone: Other DNA sequences within the sample encode an identical CDR3. The rearrangement joins TRBV10-2 to TRBJ2-5; possibly TRBD1 for D (6 bases). Trimming cost V 3 bases and J 3 bases, with 8 bases left between them. CDR3 length: 13 residues. Germline CDR1 WSHSY, CDR2 SAAADI. The DNA for the CDR3 is TGCGCCAGCAGTGAAAACAGGGAAGAGACCCAGTACTTC. It encodes CASSENREETQYF.

This chain joins TRBV19 and TRBJ1-1; a weak D match, TRBD1 (6 bases). The CDR3 consists of 14 residues. CDR1 is LNHDA and CDR2 is SQIVND in the germline V gene (reference sequence). The V gene lost 8 bases and the J gene lost 0 bases, with 13 bases spanning the gap. The DNA of the CDR3 is TGTGCCAGTGTCCAGGGGCGGTTGAACACTGAAGCTTTCTTT. Translating gives CASVQGRLNTEAFF.

The chain carries TRBV5-4 and TRBJ1-2, with D perhaps matching TRBD1 (6 bases). The CDR3 consists of 11 residues. In germline, CDR1 is SGHNT, CDR2 YYREEE (reference sequence). V lost 3 bases and J 13 bases, leaving 13 bases between the germline ends. For the CDR3, the DNA is TGTGCCAGCAGCTCGGCCGGGACAAGCACCTTC. This sequence encodes CASSSAGTSTF.

The chain couples TRBV18 to TRBJ2-3; tentative D call: TRBD1 (6 bases). The germline V gene has CDR1 KGHSH and CDR2 LQKENI. V dropped 5 bases and J dropped 5 bases, with 11 bases sitting between them. This CDR3 has 13 amino acids. The CDR3 coding sequence is TGTGCCAGCTCAAAAACAGGGATAGATACGCAGTATTTT. This sequence encodes CASSKTGIDTQYF.

This clone was counted once. The rearrangement uses TRBV5-1 and TRBJ2-2; 12 bases are shared with TRBD2. The trim removed 0 bases at V and 3 bases at J, leaving 3 bases unmatched. This CDR3 contains 17 residues. Germline V gene lookup returns CDR1 SGHRS and CDR2 YFSETQ. This chain's CDR3 is CASSLGTSGEDTGELFF. In DNA, the CDR3 is TGCGCCAGCAGCTTGGGGACTAGCGGGGAGGACACCGGGGAGCTGTTTTTT.

J is TRBJ2-2 and V is TRBV5-1; D is undetermined. The germline V gene has CDR1 SGHRS and CDR2 YFSETQ. V shed 2 bases and J shed 3 bases, with 2 bases lying between them. The CDR3 loop spans 12 amino acids. This chain's CDR3 is CASSFYTGELFF. The CDR3 DNA reads as TGCGCCAGCAGCTTCTACACCGGGGAGCTGTTTTTT.

The J gene is TRBJ1-3, the V gene TRBV2; 10 bases agree with TRBD1. V gave up 6 bases and J gave up 11 bases; unmatched junction bases: 4. The CDR3 covers 12 residues. Per the germline V gene, CDR1 is SNHLY and CDR2 is FYNNEI. The CDR3 spells CASRDRGNSIYF. In DNA form, the CDR3 reads TGTGCCAGCAGGGACAGGGGGAACTCCATATATTTT.

The chain uses TRBV2 and TRBJ1-2; D uncertain. CDR1 and CDR2 from the germline V gene are SNHLY and FYNNEI. The CDR3 extends over 14 amino acids. Trimming removed 2 bases from V and 4 bases from J, with 11 bases in between. The CDR3 loop reads CASSERFRGYGYTF. CDR3 nucleotides: TGTGCCAGCAGTGAACGATTTCGGGGCTATGGCTACACCTTC.

The J gene is TRBJ1-3, the V gene TRBV19; 7 positions agree with TRBD1. Germline loops: CDR1 LNHDA, CDR2 SQIVND (reference sequence). V trimming: 7 bases; J trimming: 0 bases; junction bases outside the gene matches: 6. This CDR3 region has 15 residues. DNA for the CDR3: TGTGCCAGTATGACAGGGACCAACTCTGGAAACACCATATATTTT. It is translated as CASMTGTNSGNTIYF.

This chain uses TRBV6-1 with TRBJ2-7; TRBD1 or TRBD2 may be the D gene (10 bases each). This CDR3 region has 19 residues. Trimming left V 4 bases short and J 5 bases short, with 30 bases between. Germline values: CDR1 MNHNS, CDR2 SASEGT. CDR3 coding DNA: TGTGCCAGCAGTGGACAGGGGGCGTCGAGTAGCGGGAGGCACGACGAGCAGTACTTC. It specifies CASSGQGASSSGRHDEQYF.

The chain's CDR3 is CASGTGGPLQPQHF. For the CDR3, the DNA is TGTGCCAGTGGGACAGGTGGGCCACTCCAGCCCCAGCATTTT. This sequence joins TRBV6-5 and TRBJ1-5; 8 bases line up with TRBD1. There are 14 residues in the CDR3. Trimming cost V 9 bases and J 7 bases; bases outside gene matches: 11. The germline gives CDR1 MNHEY, CDR2 SVGAGI.

Only a few counts were recorded for this clone. This rearrangement joins TRBV18 to TRBJ1-4; tentatively, D is TRBD1 (6 bases). This CDR3 has 15 amino acids. Germline V gene sequence: CDR1 KGHSH, CDR2 LQKENI. Trimming shortened V by 3 bases and J by 5 bases, and 13 bases separated the two germline ends. CDR3 sequence reads: CASSPWAGENEKLFF. The DNA for the CDR3 is TGTGCCAGCTCACCGTGGGCAGGGGAAAATGAAAAACTGTTTTTT.

The V call is TRBV7-9, the J call TRBJ2-5; TRBD1 matches 7 bases. After removal of 7 bases from V and 5 bases from J, the junction contained 10 bases not matched to a gene. Germline CDR1 reads SEHNR; CDR2 reads FQNEAQ (reference sequence). The CDR3 has 14 amino acids. The CDR3 loop is CASKTWDSSETQYF. The CDR3 DNA reads TGTGCCAGCAAGACCTGGGACAGTTCGGAGACCCAGTACTTC.

The chain is built from TRBV5-1 and TRBJ2-7, with 9 bases aligning to TRBD2. This CDR3 region has 15 residues. Germline loops: CDR1 SGHRS, CDR2 YFSETQ. Unmatched junction bases numbered 6, after V lost 0 bases and J lost 5 bases. The CDR3 reads CASSLAGGRANEQYF. The CDR3, as DNA: TGCGCCAGCAGCTTGGCTGGCGGGAGGGCAAACGAGCAGTACTTC. The full variable domain, with the rest looked up from reference TRBV5-1 and TRBJ2-7, is KAGVTQTPRYLIKTRGQQVTLSCSPISGHRSVSWYQQTPGQGLQFLFEYFSETQRNKGNFPGRFSGRQFSNSRSEMNVSTLELGDSALYLCASSLAGGRANEQYFGPGTRLTVT.

CDR3 in DNA: TGTGCCAGCAGTAGGCTAGGGGAAGATACGCAGTATTTT. Protein product: CASSRLGEDTQYF. The chain couples TRBV25-1 to TRBJ2-3; weak D call: TRBD1 (5 bases). V lost 5 bases and J 5 bases, leaving 11 bases between the germline ends. The germline V gene has CDR1 MGHDK and CDR2 SYGVNS. This CDR3 spans 13 amino acids.

The rearrangement uses TRBV5-1 and TRBJ1-1; the D gene is possibly TRBD1 (5 bases). This CDR3 region has 14 residues. Germline CDR1 SGHRS, CDR2 YFSETQ. V lost 5 bases and J 2 bases, leaving 13 bases between the germline ends. This chain's CDR3 is CASSVQTENTEAFF. DNA for the CDR3: TGCGCCAGCAGTGTTCAGACAGAAAACACTGAAGCTTTCTTT. The full variable domain, its missing parts supplied by reference TRBV5-1 and TRBJ1-1, is KAGVTQTPRYLIKTRGQQVTLSCSPISGHRSVSWYQQTPGQGLQFLFEYFSETQRNKGNFPGRFSGRQFSNSRSEMNVSTLELGDSALYLCASSVQTENTEAFFGQGTRLTVV.

J is TRBJ1-1 and V is TRBV6-5, with 8 positions matching TRBD1. The ends lost 4 bases at V and 3 bases at J; junction bases unmatched: 4. The CDR3 is 14 amino acids. CDR1 and CDR2 from the germline V gene are MNHEY and SVGAGI. The CDR3 here is CASSSRTGHTEAFF. The CDR3 DNA sequence: TGTGCCAGCAGTTCCAGGACAGGGCACACTGAAGCTTTCTTT.

The chain has TRBV3-1 (or the pseudogene TRBV3-2) and TRBJ2-2; D possibly corresponds to TRBD1 (6 bases). The CDR3 is 15 amino acids. CDR1 is LGHDT, CDR2 YNNKEL, per germline (reference sequence). Trimming pared 1 base from V and 5 bases from J, leaving 11 bases between. CDR3 sequence (DNA): TGTGCCAGCAGCCAAGGGGGGCGCAGGACCGGGGAGCTGTTTTTT. It yields the protein CASSQGGRRTGELFF.

This clone was counted only a few times. In DNA form, the CDR3 reads TGTGCCAGCAGCCCGAGACACTCCCGAGACCCTGAAGCTTTCTTT. Protein: CASSPRHSRDPEAFF. The chain combines TRBV9 with TRBJ1-1; D remains ambiguous. The CDR3 runs to 15 residues. CDR1 is SGDLS, CDR2 YYNGEE, per germline. V gave up 4 bases and J gave up 6 bases, with 19 bases separating them.

V is TRBV5-1 and J is TRBJ2-7; 8 nucleotides agree with TRBD1. V shed 3 bases and J 2 bases; nucleotides not matched to a gene: 4. From germline, CDR1 is SGHRS and CDR2 YFSETQ. The CDR3 runs to 14 residues. The CDR3 loop reads CASSWTGLPYEQYF. The CDR3 coding sequence is TGCGCCAGCAGCTGGACAGGGCTTCCCTACGAGCAGTACTTC. The full variable domain, in which reference TRBV5-1 and TRBJ2-7 provide the parts outside the CDR3, is KAGVTQTPRYLIKTRGQQVTLSCSPISGHRSVSWYQQTPGQGLQFLFEYFSETQRNKGNFPGRFSGRQFSNSRSEMNVSTLELGDSALYLCASSWTGLPYEQYFGPGTRLTVT.

This clone was seen a single time. The rearrangement joins TRBV13 to TRBJ1-2; a weak D match, TRBD1 (6 bases). The CDR3 contains 15 residues. V was clipped by 0 bases and J by 5 bases, with 13 bases between them. Germline V gene data show CDR1 as PRHDT and CDR2 as FYEKMQ (reference sequence). The CDR3 nucleotides read TGTGCCAGCAGCTTAGGAAGGACAGACCTTTATGGCTACACCTTC. The encoded protein is CASSLGRTDLYGYTF. Variable domain in full (rest from reference TRBV13 and TRBJ1-2): AAGVIQSPRHLIKEKRETATLKCYPIPRHDTVYWYQQGPGQDPQFLISFYEKMQSDKGSIPDRFSAQQFSDYHSELNMSSLELGDSALYFCASSLGRTDLYGYTFGSGTRLTVV.

V and J are TRBV7-9 and TRBJ1-1, with 7 bases identical to TRBD1. Germline lookup yields CDR1 SEHNR and CDR2 FQNEAQ (reference sequence). This CDR3 spans 15 amino acids. After removal of 0 bases from V and 8 bases from J, the junction contained 9 bases not matched to a gene. CDR3 nucleotide sequence: TGTGCCAGCAGCTTAGCGCGGGGACAGAGAAGCGAAGCTTTCTTT. It translates to CASSLARGQRSEAFF.